A selection of T cell receptor beta chains follows, all from one sample in a study of cytomegalovirus exposure and HLA in healthy donors. Libraries were prepared by immunoSEQ multiplex PCR; TCRdb keeps only in-frame clonotypes and omits some of them. In total, the table holds roughly 120,000 clones. Material for sequencing was PBMCs. The receptors derive from a middle-aged man in good health and CMV-seronegative. Both conserved end residues are part of each CDR3. The D gene is left open where the match is weak.

J,D,V,CDR3,DNA
TRBJ2-1,.,TRBV2,CASSTDLPSYNEQFF,TGTGCCAGCAGTACGGACTTACCCTCCTACAATGAGCAGTTCTTC
TRBJ2-1,.,TRBV10-1,CASSSSSGGEFF,.
TRBJ2-5,.,TRBV7-8,CASSLVSTDQETQYF,TGTGCCAGCAGCTTAGTTTCGACAGACCAAGAGACCCAGTACTTC
TRBJ2-7,TRBD1,TRBV29-1,CSVDPRTGTGEQYF,TGCAGCGTTGATCCGCGGACAGGGACGGGCGAGCAGTACTTC
TRBJ2-2,.,TRBV6-1,CASSDLLWGPGELFF,TGTGCCAGCAGTGACTTACTCTGGGGGCCCGGGGAGCTGTTTTTT
TRBJ2-7,.,TRBV7-9,CASSLGSLEWYEQYF,TGTGCCAGCAGCTTAGGGTCGCTAGAATGGTACGAGCAGTACTTC
TRBJ2-7,TRBD1,TRBV11-2,CASSLGQDSYEQYF,TGTGCCAGCAGCTTGGGACAGGACTCCTACGAGCAGTACTTC
TRBJ2-5,.,TRBV6-1,CASSEGLETQYF,TGTGCCAGCAGTGAAGGACTAGAGACCCAGTACTTC
TRBJ2-7,.,TRBV9,CASSSPQGPGSEQYF,TGTGCCAGCAGCAGCCCTCAGGGTCCTGGCTCCGAGCAGTACTTC
TRBJ2-7,.,TRBV5-1,CASSFEIPGFGEQYF,TGCGCCAGCAGCTTCGAAATCCCGGGATTTGGGGAGCAGTACTTC
TRBJ2-1,.,TRBV5-1,CASSSTLIYNEQFF,TGCGCCAGCAGCTCGACACTGATCTACAATGAGCAGTTCTTC
TRBJ1-4,.,TRBV5-1,CASSDKEGAYGEKLFF,TGCGCCAGCAGCGACAAGGAGGGAGCCTATGGGGAAAAACTGTTTTTT
TRBJ2-1,TRBD2,TRBV5-1,CASSLGGGGGNEQFF,TGCGCCAGCAGCTTGGGGGGCGGGGGAGGTAATGAGCAGTTCTTC
TRBJ2-3,.,TRBV19,CASSAPRRREIGDTQYF,TGTGCCAGTAGTGCCCCCCGACGGCGGGAAATCGGAGATACGCAGTATTTT
TRBJ2-5,.,TRBV28,CASSLVQGWETQYF,TGTGCCAGCAGTTTAGTGCAGGGGTGGGAGACCCAGTACTTC